The 12 T cell receptor beta chains reported below all come from one sample, sequenced in a study of T-cell reconstitution after alpha-beta-depleted transplantation in children. Unique molecular identifiers were built into the TCRbeta library. TCRdb analysed the PCR reads with MiXCR anew, one entry per CDR3 protein. This table holds more than 400,000 distinct CDR3 sequences, 10% to 12% found once. The specimen was PBMCs, mostly from graft donor cells, collected 180 days after TCRalphabeta/CD19-depleted stem cell transplant. Every receptor here comes from a female patient aged 2 to 10 who had a stem cell transplant for aplastic anemia, so the T cells may come from the graft donor.

This clonotype was picked up a small number of times. V is TRBV18 and J is TRBJ1-5; possibly TRBD1 for D (5 bases). The CDR3 runs to 13 residues. Germline CDR1 KGHSH, CDR2 LQKENI. V lost 6 bases and J 5 bases, leaving 11 bases between the germline ends. The CDR3 sequence: CASSRGSHQPQHF. Written as DNA, the CDR3 is TGTGCCAGCTCCCGGGGGTCGCATCAGCCCCAGCATTTT.

In its sample, this clonotype was seen a few times. V is TRBV5-1 and J is TRBJ2-1, with D hard to call. Trimming removed 2 bases from V and 10 bases from J, with 10 bases in between. From germline, CDR1 is SGHRS and CDR2 YFSETQ. CDR3 length equals 12 residues. CDR3 sequence: CASSLLLEEQFF. As DNA, the CDR3 is TGCGCCAGCAGCTTATTACTGGAGGAGCAGTTCTTC.

This chain links TRBV10-3 with TRBJ2-7; D is undetermined. V dropped 8 bases and J dropped 0 bases, with 11 bases sitting between them. The CDR3 is 13 residues long. Germline V CDR1 and CDR2: ENHRY, SYGVKD. CDR3 DNA: TGTGCCATCGTCTGGACCAGCTCCTACGAGCAGTACTTC. Its translation is CAIVWTSSYEQYF.

This clonotype was counted ten times or more. Written as DNA, the CDR3 is TGTGCCAGCAGCTTAAGGGTGCCACAGGTTGCCAAAAACATTCAGTACTTC. This translates into CASSLRVPQVAKNIQYF. The rearrangement links TRBV7-2 to TRBJ2-4, with a tentative D call TRBD1 (5 bases). CDR3 length equals 17 residues. V gave up 2 bases and J gave up 1 base, with 15 bases separating them. Germline V gene lookup returns CDR1 SGHTA and CDR2 FQGNSA.

This clonotype was picked up many times. The chain has TRBV7-9 and TRBJ2-2; 7 positions agree with TRBD2. Trimming at V came to 2 bases and at J to 3 bases, leaving 9 bases not matched to a gene. CDR3 length: 17 amino acids. Germline CDR1 SEHNR, CDR2 FQNEAQ (reference sequence). CDR3 amino acids: CASSLRWAGADTGELFF. CDR3 nucleotides: TGTGCCAGCAGCTTACGCTGGGCGGGAGCCGACACCGGGGAGCTGTTTTTT.

This clonotype occurred a few times. V and J are TRBV9 and TRBJ2-3; D not certain. The CDR3 length is 15 residues. The germline V gene has CDR1 SGDLS and CDR2 YYNGEE. The V and J ends lost 0 bases and 6 bases respectively, with 14 bases between them. CDR3 coding DNA: TGTGCCAGCAGCGTAGAAGTACTGACTTACGATACGCAGTATTTT. Protein: CASSVEVLTYDTQYF.

Here the CDR3 DNA reads TGTGCCAGCAGTCGGTGGCGGGAGAAGGGCGAGCAGTACTTC. Translation gives CASSRWREKGEQYF. The chain combines TRBV28 with TRBJ2-7; 7 bases map to TRBD2. V shed 5 bases, J shed 6 bases, and the junction held 10 bases outside the gene matches. The CDR3 extends over 14 amino acids. Germline loops: CDR1 MDHEN, CDR2 SYDVKM.

This clonotype was recorded a few times. DNA for the CDR3: TGTGCCAGCTCAACCCGGGGGATCCAAGAGACCCAGTACTTC. Translation gives CASSTRGIQETQYF. The chain couples TRBV6-1 to TRBJ2-5, with a possible D match to TRBD2 (6 bases). Trimming removed 8 bases from V and 1 base from J, with 14 bases in between. The CDR3 is 14 amino acids. Germline lookup yields CDR1 MNHNS and CDR2 SASEGT.

In this sample, this clonotype turned up once. The chain is built from TRBV7-2 and TRBJ2-3, with D tentatively TRBD2 (5 bases). The CDR3 is 15 residues long. V lost 2 bases to trimming and J lost 3 bases, with 12 bases between them. Germline values: CDR1 SGHTA, CDR2 FQGNSA. The CDR3 is CASSLRLATTDTQYF. The DNA of the CDR3 is TGTGCCAGCAGCTTAAGGCTAGCTACGACAGATACGCAGTATTTT.

A remark on this clonotype: The junction departs from germline at one end; a sequencing error may be responsible. The gene calls are TRBV12-3 or TRBV12-4 and TRBJ1-2, with D possibly being TRBD1 (6 bases). This CDR3 spans 13 amino acids. CDR3 sequence (DNA): TGTGCCAGCAGCTTAGATTACAGGGATGGCTACACCTTC. Translation: CASSLDYRDGYTF.

This clonotype was detected only a few times. The V and J genes are TRBV14 and TRBJ2-4, with a possible D match to TRBD2 (5 bases). V shed 0 bases and J shed 0 bases, with 18 bases lying between them. This CDR3 contains 19 residues. The V gene's germline CDR1 is SGHDN and CDR2 FVKESK. The CDR3 protein is CASSQETEGLDRAKNIQYF. In DNA, the CDR3 is TGTGCCAGCAGCCAAGAGACCGAAGGACTCGATCGAGCCAAAAACATTCAGTACTTC.

The chain carries TRBV7-9 and TRBJ2-5, with 11 bases that match TRBD2. Germline V gene data show CDR1 as SEHNR and CDR2 as FQNEAQ (reference sequence). With 5 bases clipped from V and 1 base from J, the junction kept 6 bases outside the gene matches. The CDR3 has 16 amino acids. The DNA for the CDR3 is TGTGCCAGCAGCCCCCGGGGACTAGCGGCCCAAGAGACCCAGTACTTC. Amino acid sequence: CASSPRGLAAQETQYF. Full variable domain (rest looked up from reference TRBV7-9 and TRBJ2-5): DTGVSQNPRHKITKRGQNVTFRCDPISEHNRLYWYRQTLGQGPEFLTYFQNEAQLEKSRLLSDRFSAERPKGSFSTLEIQRTEQGDSAMYLCASSPRGLAAQETQYFGPGTRLLVL.